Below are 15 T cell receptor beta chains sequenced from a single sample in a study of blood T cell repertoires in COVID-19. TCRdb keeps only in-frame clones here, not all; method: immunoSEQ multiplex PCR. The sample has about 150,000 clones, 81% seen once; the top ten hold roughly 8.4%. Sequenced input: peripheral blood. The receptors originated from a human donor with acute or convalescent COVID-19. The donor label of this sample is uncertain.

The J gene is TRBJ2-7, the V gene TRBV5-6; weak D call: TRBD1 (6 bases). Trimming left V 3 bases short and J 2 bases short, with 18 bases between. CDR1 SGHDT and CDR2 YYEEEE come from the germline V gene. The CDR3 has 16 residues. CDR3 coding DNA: TGTGCCAGCAGCTGGTTTGACAGGCCGCCTGCCTACGAGCAGTACTTC. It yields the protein CASSWFDRPPAYEQYF.

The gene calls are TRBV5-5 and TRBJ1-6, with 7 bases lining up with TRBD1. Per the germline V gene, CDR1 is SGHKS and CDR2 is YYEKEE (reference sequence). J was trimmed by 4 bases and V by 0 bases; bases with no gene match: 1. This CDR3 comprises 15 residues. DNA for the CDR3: TGTGCCAGCAGCTTGGAACAGGGGTATAATTCACCCCTCCACTTT. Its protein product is CASSLEQGYNSPLHF.

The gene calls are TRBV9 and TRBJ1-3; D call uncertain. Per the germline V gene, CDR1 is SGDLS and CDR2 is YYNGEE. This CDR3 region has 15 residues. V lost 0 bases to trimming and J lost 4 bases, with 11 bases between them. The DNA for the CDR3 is TGTGCCAGCAGCGTAGGTGAGATGTCGGGAAACACCATATATTTT. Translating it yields CASSVGEMSGNTIYF.

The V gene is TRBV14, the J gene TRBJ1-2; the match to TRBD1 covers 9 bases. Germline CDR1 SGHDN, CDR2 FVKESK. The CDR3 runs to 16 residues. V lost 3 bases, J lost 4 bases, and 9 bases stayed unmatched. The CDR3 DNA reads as TGTGCCAGCAGCCAGGGGACAGGGAGCGGTTTCTATGGCTACACCTTC. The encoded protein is CASSQGTGSGFYGYTF. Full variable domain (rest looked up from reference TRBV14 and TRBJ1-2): EAGVTQFPSHSVIEKGQTVTLRCDPISGHDNLYWYRRVMGKEIKFLLHFVKESKQDESGMPNNRFLAERTGGTYSTLKVQPAELEDSGVYFCASSQGTGSGFYGYTFGSGTRLTVV.

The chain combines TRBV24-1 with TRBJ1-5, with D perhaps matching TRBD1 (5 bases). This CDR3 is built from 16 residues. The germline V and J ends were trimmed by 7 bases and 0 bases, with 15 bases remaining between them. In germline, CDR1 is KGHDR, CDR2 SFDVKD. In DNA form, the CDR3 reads TGTGCCACCAGCGATGGGAGGGGATCTAGCAATCAGCCCCAGCATTTT. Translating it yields CATSDGRGSSNQPQHF.

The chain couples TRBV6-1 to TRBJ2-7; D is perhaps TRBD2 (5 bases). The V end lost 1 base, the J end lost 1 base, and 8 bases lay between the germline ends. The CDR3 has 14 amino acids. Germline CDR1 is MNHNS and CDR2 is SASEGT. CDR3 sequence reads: CASSEGGKSYEQYV. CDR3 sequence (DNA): TGTGCCAGCAGTGAAGGAGGGAAATCCTACGAGCAGTACGTC.

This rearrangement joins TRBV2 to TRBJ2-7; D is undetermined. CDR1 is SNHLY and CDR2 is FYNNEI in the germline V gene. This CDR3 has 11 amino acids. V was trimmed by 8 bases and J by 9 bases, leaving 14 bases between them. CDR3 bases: TGTGCCAGCGAGTTGTTGAACGGGCAGTACGTC. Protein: CASELLNGQYV.

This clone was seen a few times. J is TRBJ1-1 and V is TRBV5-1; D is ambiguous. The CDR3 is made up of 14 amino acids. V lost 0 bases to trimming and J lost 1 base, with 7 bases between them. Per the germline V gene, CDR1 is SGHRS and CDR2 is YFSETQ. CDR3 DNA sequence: TGCGCCAGCAGCTTGGCCTGGCAGAACACTGAAGCTTTCTTT. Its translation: CASSLAWQNTEAFF.

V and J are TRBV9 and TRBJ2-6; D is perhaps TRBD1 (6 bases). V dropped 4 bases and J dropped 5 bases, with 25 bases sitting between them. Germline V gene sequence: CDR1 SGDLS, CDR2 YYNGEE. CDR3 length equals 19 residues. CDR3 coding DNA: TGTGCCAGCAGCCATCCGGGAAACAGGGCGCCTCGGAGGGCCAACGTCCTGACTTTC. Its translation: CASSHPGNRAPRRANVLTF.

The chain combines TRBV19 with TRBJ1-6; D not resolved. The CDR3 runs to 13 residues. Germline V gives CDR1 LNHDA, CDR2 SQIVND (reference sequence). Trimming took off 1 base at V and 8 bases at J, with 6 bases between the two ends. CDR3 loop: CASSIGIDSPLHF. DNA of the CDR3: TGTGCCAGTAGTATAGGTATTGATTCACCCCTCCACTTT.

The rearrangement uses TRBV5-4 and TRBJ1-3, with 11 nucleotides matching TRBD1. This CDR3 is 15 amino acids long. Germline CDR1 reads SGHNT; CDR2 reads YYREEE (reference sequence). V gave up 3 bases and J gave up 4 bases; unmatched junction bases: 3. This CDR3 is CASSSRDRGGNTIYF. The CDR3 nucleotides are TGTGCCAGCAGCTCCCGGGACAGGGGGGGAAACACCATATATTTT. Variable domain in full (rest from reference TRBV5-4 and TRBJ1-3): ETGVTQSPTHLIKTRGQQVTLRCSSQSGHNTVSWYQQALGQGPQFIFQYYREEENGRGNFPPRFSGLQFPNYSSELNVNALELDDSALYLCASSSRDRGGNTIYFGEGSWLTVV.

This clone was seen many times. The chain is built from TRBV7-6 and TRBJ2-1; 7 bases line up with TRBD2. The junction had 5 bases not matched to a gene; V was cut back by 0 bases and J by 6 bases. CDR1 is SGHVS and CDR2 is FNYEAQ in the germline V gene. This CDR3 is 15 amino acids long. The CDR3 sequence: CASSLAGGLGNEQFF. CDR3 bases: TGTGCCAGCAGCTTAGCGGGGGGGTTGGGCAATGAGCAGTTCTTC.

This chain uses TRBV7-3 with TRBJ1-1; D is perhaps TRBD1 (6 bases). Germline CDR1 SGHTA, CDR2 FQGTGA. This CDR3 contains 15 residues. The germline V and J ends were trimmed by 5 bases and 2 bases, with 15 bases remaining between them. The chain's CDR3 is CASSPLGGSNTEAFF. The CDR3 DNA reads TGTGCCAGCAGCCCGCTAGGGGGATCAAACACTGAAGCTTTCTTT.

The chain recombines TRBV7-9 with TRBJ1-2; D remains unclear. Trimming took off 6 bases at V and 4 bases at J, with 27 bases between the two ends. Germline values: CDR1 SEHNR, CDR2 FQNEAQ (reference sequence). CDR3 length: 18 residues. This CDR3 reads CASSSFFGSQEEFYGYTF. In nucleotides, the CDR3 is TGTGCCAGCAGTTCCTTTTTCGGATCCCAAGAGGAGTTCTATGGCTACACCTTC.

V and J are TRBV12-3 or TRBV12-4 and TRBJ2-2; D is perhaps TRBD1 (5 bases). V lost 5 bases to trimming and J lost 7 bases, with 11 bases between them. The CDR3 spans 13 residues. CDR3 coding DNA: TGTGCCAGCAGTCCCCGGCAGGGCGGGGAGCTGTTTTTT. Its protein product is CASSPRQGGELFF.